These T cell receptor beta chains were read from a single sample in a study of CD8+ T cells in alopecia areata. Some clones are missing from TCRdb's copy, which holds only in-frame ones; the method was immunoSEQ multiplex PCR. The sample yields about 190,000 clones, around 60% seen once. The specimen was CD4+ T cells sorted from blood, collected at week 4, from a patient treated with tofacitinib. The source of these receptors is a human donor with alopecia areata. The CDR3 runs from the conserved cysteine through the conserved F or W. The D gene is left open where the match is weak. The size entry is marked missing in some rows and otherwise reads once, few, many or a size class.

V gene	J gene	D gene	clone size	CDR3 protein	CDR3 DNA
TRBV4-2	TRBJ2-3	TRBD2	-	CASSRGTGLAESTDTQYF	TGTGCCAGCAGCCGAGGTACCGGACTAGCAGAGAGCACAGATACGCAGTATTTT
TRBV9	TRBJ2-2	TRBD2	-	CASSVGGSRNGELFF	TGTGCCAGCAGCGTAGGCGGGAGTCGAAACGGGGAGCTGTTTTTT
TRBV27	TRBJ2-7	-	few	CASSPQGITPKFYEQYF	TGTGCCAGCAGCCCTCAGGGTATAACCCCAAAATTCTACGAGCAGTACTTC
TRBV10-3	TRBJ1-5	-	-	CAISVDTGGGQPQHF	TGTGCCATCAGTGTGGACACCGGGGGGGGTCAGCCCCAGCATTTT
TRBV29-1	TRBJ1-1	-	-	CSVGPGYAEAFF	TGCAGCGTTGGTCCGGGGTACGCTGAAGCTTTCTTT
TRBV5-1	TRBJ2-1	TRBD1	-	CASSLRQGSYNEQFF	TGCGCCAGCAGCTTGCGACAGGGCTCCTACAATGAGCAGTTCTTC
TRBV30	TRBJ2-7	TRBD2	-	CAWSVGLAGPYEQYF	TGTGCCTGGAGTGTCGGGCTAGCGGGGCCCTACGAGCAGTACTTC
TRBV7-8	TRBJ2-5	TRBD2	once	CASSLGGLAGQETQYF	TGTGCCAGCAGCTTAGGGGGACTAGCGGGCCAAGAGACCCAGTACTTC
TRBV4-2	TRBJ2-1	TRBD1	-	CASSLGRDSYNEQFF	TGTGCCAGCAGCCTAGGTAGGGACAGCTACAATGAGCAGTTCTTC
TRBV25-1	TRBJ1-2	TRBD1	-	CASSEPGTGGYYGYTF	TGTGCCAGCAGTGAACCTGGGACAGGGGGATACTATGGCTACACCTTC
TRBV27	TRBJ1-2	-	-	CASSRDRWGNYGYTF	TGTGCCAGCAGTAGAGACAGGTGGGGTAACTATGGCTACACCTTC
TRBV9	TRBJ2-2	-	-	CASSVRQGYYGNTGELFF	TGTGCCAGCAGCGTACGTCAGGGGTATTACGGGAACACCGGGGAGCTGTTTTTT
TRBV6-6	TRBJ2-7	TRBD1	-	CASRIGTGAYEQYF	TGTGCCAGCAGGATAGGGACAGGGGCATACGAGCAGTACTTC
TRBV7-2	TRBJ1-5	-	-	CASSLSREGKPQHF	TGTGCCAGCAGCTTATCCCGAGAAGGGAAGCCCCAGCATTTT
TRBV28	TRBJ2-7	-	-	CASSQRPTYEQYF	TGTGCCAGCAGTCAGCGACCAACCTACGAGCAGTACTTC
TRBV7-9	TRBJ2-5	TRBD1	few	CASSGLGQGQETQYF	TGTGCCAGCAGCGGCCTCGGACAGGGCCAAGAGACCCAGTACTTC
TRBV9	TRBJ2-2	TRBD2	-	CASSPLAGNTGELFF	TGTGCCAGCAGCCCCCTAGCGGGAAACACCGGGGAGCTGTTTTTT
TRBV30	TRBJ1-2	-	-	CAWNAGLGYTF	TGTGCCTGGAACGCAGGTCTCGGCTACACCTTC
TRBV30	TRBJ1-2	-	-	CAWSVFGQGNTF	-
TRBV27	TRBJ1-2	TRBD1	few	CASSLDRGYGYTF	TGTGCCAGCAGTTTAGACAGGGGCTATGGCTACACCTTC
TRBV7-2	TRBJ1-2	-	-	CASSSRGYGYTF	TGTGCCAGCAGCTCCCGGGGTTATGGCTACACCTTC
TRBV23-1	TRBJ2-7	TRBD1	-	CASSQPSRDRVSYEQYF	TGCGCCAGCAGCCAACCCTCCCGGGACAGAGTCTCCTACGAGCAGTACTTC
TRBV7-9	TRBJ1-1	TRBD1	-	CASSEQGANTEAFF	TGTGCCAGCAGCGAACAGGGGGCCAACACTGAAGCTTTCTTT
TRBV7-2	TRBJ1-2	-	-	CASSLDPRGSYGYTF	TGTGCCAGCAGCTTAGATCCCCGGGGGAGCTATGGCTACACCTTC
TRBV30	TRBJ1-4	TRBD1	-	CAWSGGQSNEKLFF	TGTGCCTGGAGTGGGGGACAGAGTAATGAAAAACTGTTTTTT
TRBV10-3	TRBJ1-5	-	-	CAISVGRAGQPQHF	TGTGCCATCAGTGTCGGCAGGGCGGGACAGCCCCAGCATTTT
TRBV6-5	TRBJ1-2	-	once	CASSYSGGLDGYTF	TGTGCCAGCAGTTACTCCGGCGGATTGGATGGCTACACCTTC
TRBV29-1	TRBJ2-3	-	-	CSVGRAADTQYF	TGCAGCGTTGGGAGAGCGGCAGATACGCAGTATTTT
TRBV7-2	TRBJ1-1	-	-	CASSQYPGAEAFF	TGTGCCAGCAGCCAGTACCCAGGGGCCGAAGCTTTCTTT
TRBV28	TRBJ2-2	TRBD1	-	CAGKGTGKTGELFF	TGTGCCGGTAAAGGGACAGGGAAAACCGGGGAGCTGTTTTTT
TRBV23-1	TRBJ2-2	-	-	CASTSGQRNTGELFF	TGCGCCAGCACCTCGGGACAAAGGAACACCGGGGAGCTGTTTTTT
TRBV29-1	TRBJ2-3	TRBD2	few	CSVWTSGSADTQYF	TGCAGCGTATGGACTAGCGGGAGTGCAGATACGCAGTATTTT
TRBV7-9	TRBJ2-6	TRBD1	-	CASSSTGAIPQASVLTF	TGTGCCAGCAGCTCGACAGGGGCGATACCTCAAGCAAGTGTCCTGACTTTC
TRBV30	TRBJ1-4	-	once	CASRTAGDEKLFF	TGTGCCTCCCGGACAGCGGGAGATGAAAAACTGTTTTTT
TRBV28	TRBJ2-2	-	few	CASSADSGELFF	TGTGCCAGCAGCGCGGACTCCGGGGAGCTGTTTTTT
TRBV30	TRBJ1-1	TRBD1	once	CAWEVVGGAEAFF	TGTGCCTGGGAGGTCGTAGGGGGCGCCGAAGCTTTCTTT
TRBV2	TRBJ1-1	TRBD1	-	CASRWTGAAFF	TGTGCCAGCCGATGGACAGGGGCGGCTTTCTTT